Sequencing of this T cell receptor (beta chain) was carried out in a study of T-cell memory formation after mild COVID-19 (dated by TCRdb to about 2021). As for the study more broadly: TCR sequence clusters from the two donors were largely donor specific. T-cell clones expanding and contracting after mild COVID-19 in a couple of donors were tracked by longitudinal TCRalpha and TCRbeta repertoire sequencing. The cohort was made up of two young adult volunteers, one female and one male, who were previously healthy. Overall results and qualifications from the work: SARS-CoV-2 specificity of the second-wave clones peaking on day 37 was not confirmed. The detection of some responding clones in pre-infection memory suggests that pre-existing cross-reactive memory T cells joined the SARS-CoV-2 response. Only a couple of mild cases were covered by the study, and larger cohorts that include severe cases with pre-infection samples were considered necessary. From day 15 to 85, contracting clones showed balanced CD4/CD8 phenotypes, whereas a second wave of clones that expanded from day 15 to 37 leaned towards CD4+. Contracting CD4+ clones turned up mainly in the CM and EM memory subsets, whereas EMRA was where CD8+ clones were enriched.

These reads were obtained on an Illumina NovaSeq 6000. TCRalpha and TCRbeta cDNA libraries were built by 5'RACE with constant-segment primers, adding sample barcodes and unique molecular identifiers. RNA was extracted from every sample with Trizol reagent. Amplification of the libraries took two PCR steps, and the second step added a second sample barcode plus Illumina TruSeq adapters. Sequencing of the libraries was done on an Illumina NovaSeq, producing 2 x 150 bp paired-end reads. The authors processed their data as follows. With migec v1.2.7, reads were demultiplexed and then collapsed into UMI-guided consensus sequences. Using mixcr v2.1.11, UMI consensuses were aligned to TRA and TRB V and J templates and then assembled into clonotypes. A clonotype was counted as expanded or contracted only if both edgeR and NoisET called the change significant, with noise models trained on biological replicates. For edgeR calls, the thresholds were a false discovery rate-adjusted p below 0.01 and a log2 fold-change of 1. As an exploratory analysis of dynamics, max-normalized trajectories of the 1000 most abundant clonotypes were examined by PCA with hierarchical clustering. Separately sequenced CD4+ and CD8+ repertoires were used to assign a CD4 or CD8 phenotype to each responding clone. TCRdb itself trimmed the public reads at Q25 with fastp, ran MiXCR and retained productive beta chains. CDR3 protein sequences are deduplicated, and each keeps its most common genes and DNA. The V and J calls and clone size come from TCRdb's table, not from the authors' own analysis. This sample has about 560,000 distinct CDR3 sequences in its table, and 17% of those were observed once. Just over 8% of the sample comes from the top ten.

Trimming costs V 3 bases and J 6 bases, and their ends lie 10 bases apart. The CDR3 runs 13 amino acids, cysteine and phenylalanine included. CDR3 DNA is the only sequence kept; it has 39 bases, read in frame from the first base. The germline V gene provides CDR1 SGHAT and CDR2 FQNNGV. The table lists this clonotype with a few counts. There is no known antigen for this receptor. Base qualities are missing; no much larger clone stands one base away. Ficoll-Paque density gradient centrifugation was the method used to isolate PBMCs. The chain was built from TRBV11-2 and TRBJ2-3; the D element might be TRBD1 or TRBD2, as each aligns at 5 bases. This clonotype originated in an adult woman who had mild COVID-19 (a few samples of this study predate the infection). The sample titles of this study are shuffled in the database, so cell type and time point are left out; the donor was told from shared clones. Specimen: PBMCs or a T cell subset sorted from them (not recorded which). The DNA sequence reads TGTGCCAGCAGCTTGGGGGTGAAGGATACGCAGTATTTT. It codes for CASSLGVKDTQYF.